The clone carrying this TCR beta chain was observed a handful of times. The record originates from a study of shared clonotypes between healthy human individuals. Sequencing used immunoSEQ multiplex PCR; TCRdb keeps in-frame clones, though not all of them. The sample includes 450,000 to 550,000 clones, 79% of them seen just once. This CDR3 spans 10 amino acids. Germline V gene data show CDR1 as DFQATT and CDR2 as SNEGSKA (reference sequence). With 3 bases removed from V and 6 bases from J, the gap between germline ends came to 3 bases. The sequencing input was PBMCs. This receptor was obtained from a woman aged 40-49 years in good health. Some clones in this sample may be carry-over from other donors' samples. The rearrangement links TRBV20-1 to TRBJ2-1; no clear D gene. The CDR3 reads CSASSNEQFF. The CDR3 bases are TGCAGTGCTAGTTCCAATGAGCAGTTCTTC.